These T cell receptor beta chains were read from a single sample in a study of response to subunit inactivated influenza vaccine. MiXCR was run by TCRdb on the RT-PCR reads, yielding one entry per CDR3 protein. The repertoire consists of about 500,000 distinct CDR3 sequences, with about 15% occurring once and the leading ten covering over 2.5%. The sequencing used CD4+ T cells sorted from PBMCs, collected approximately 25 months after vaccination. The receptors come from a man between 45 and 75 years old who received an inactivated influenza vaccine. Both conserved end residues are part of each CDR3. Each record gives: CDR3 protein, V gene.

CDR3 protein: CSARDAGTSLYEQYF; V gene: TRBV20-1
CDR3 protein: CASSVGVLAGFYNEQFF; V gene: TRBV9
CDR3 protein: CASRRDRTSNEKLFF; V gene: TRBV6-1
CDR3 protein: CASSSRTGADGELFF; V gene: TRBV7-2
CDR3 protein: CASQRAGSYNEQFF; V gene: TRBV6-2/TRBV6-3
CDR3 protein: CSARDEGFSTEAFF; V gene: TRBV20-1
CDR3 protein: CASSELTSGDYEQYF; V gene: TRBV25-1
CDR3 protein: CASNRDRGRVEQYF; V gene: TRBV5-8
CDR3 protein: CASSQNRGGYNEQFF; V gene: TRBV3-1
CDR3 protein: CASSLEGGSYNEQFF; V gene: TRBV5-1
CDR3 protein: CASSFGTGGLGSPLHF; V gene: TRBV12-3/TRBV12-4
CDR3 protein: CASSPTTFRGQFF; V gene: TRBV12-3/TRBV12-4
CDR3 protein: CASSTGQGDNQPQHF; V gene: TRBV28
CDR3 protein: CASTLTWRGNKETQYF; V gene: TRBV5-1
CDR3 protein: CASSLNQADTQYF; V gene: TRBV5-6